The present TCR beta chain was sequenced within a study of T cells after yellow fever vaccination (dated by TCRdb to the late 2010s). Some background on the complete study: The SMART-Seq v4 Ultra Low Input RNA kit was used to prepare libraries from fractions with low cell numbers. To follow T-cell clones before and after both primary and booster YFV17D yellow fever vaccination, bulk TCR alpha and beta repertoires underwent longitudinal sequencing. Two healthy male donors, one aged 18 to 29 and one aged 30 to 39 years, were included in the cohort. Blood was collected at multiple timepoints before and after primary and secondary immunization, and bulk PBMC replicates and cell subsets were isolated. Findings and caveats that apply to the study as a whole: Because abundant contaminating clonotypes from the bulk population could be contained in FACS-sorted repertoires, computational filtering was required. Compared with the primary T-cell response, the secondary T-cell response was faster but weaker, reaching its peak on day 5 rather than on day 15. A small fraction of clonotypes showed up in both the CD4 and CD8 compartments, probably as a result of convergent recombination. Most clones expanded after primary vaccination were re-detected after the booster (96% of CD4 and around 88% of CD8), suggesting broad memory maintenance. Because only a couple of donors were included in the study, the extent to which the findings can be generalized is limited.

Spanning cysteine to phenylalanine, the CDR3 consists of 17 amino acids. This entry keeps only the CDR3 DNA: 51 bases, framed from base 1. A remark on this clonotype: Its antigen is currently not known. Base qualities are missing; no much larger clone stands one base away.

Synthesis of TCR cDNA relied on 5'RACE template switching, a step that introduced a universal primer site along with unique molecular identifiers. cDNA synthesis was primed from both the TCR alpha and TCR beta constant segments. Library amplification involved two PCR steps, and the second step added sample barcodes and sequencing adapters. Sequencing of the libraries was done on either Illumina HiSeq 2500 (2x100 bp) or NovaSeq (2x150 bp). Regarding the original processing steps: MIGEC was used to demultiplex reads and collapse the reads into UMI consensus sequences, and MiXCR was used for V(D)J alignment. Clonotypes responding to the vaccine were identified with edgeR on replicate PBMC samples, with the criteria of FDR below 0.01 and a log2 fold change above 5 up to day 15. Bulk clonotypes were assigned CD4 or CD8 identity according to which sequenced CD4 or CD8 repertoire held them at higher abundance. Through fastp at Q25 and MiXCR, TCRdb rebuilt clones from the public reads, retaining in-frame beta chains. Every entry covers one CDR3 protein and lists the most common genes and DNA from its rows. In this record, the V and J calls reflect TCRdb's handling and not the investigators' own analysis. Recorded for this sample are about 260,000 distinct CDR3 sequences; roughly 13% of them occurred a single time. The top ten clones comprise 0.5% to 0.6% of the sample.

The treatment or condition label of this sample denotes: live attenuated yellow fever vaccine strain. A standard Ficoll-Paque protocol was used to isolate PBMCs from peripheral blood. Dynabeads CD4 and CD8 positive selection kits were used to isolate CD4 and CD8 T-cell fractions. TriZol was used to extract RNA from bulk PBMCs, CD4 and CD8 fractions, and dextramer-positive and dextramer-negative fractions. The material was CD4+ T cells sorted from PBMCs, obtained 45 days after the yellow fever booster vaccination. The source of this sequence is a man under 40 who received the YFV17D yellow fever vaccine. This chain is built from TRBV21-1 and TRBJ2-7. TRBV21-1 is listed as a pseudogene. The DNA is as follows: TGTGCCAGCAGCAAAGGGGATCAGCCGGGAGGTCCCTACGAGCAGTACTTC. Its coded protein is CASSKGDQPGGPYEQYF.